The TCR beta chain described here comes from a study of T-cell memory formation after mild COVID-19. General study points: Researchers could not confirm that second-wave clones peaking on day 37 targeted SARS-CoV-2. Mostly located in CM and EM were contracting CD4+ clones, with contracting CD8+ clones located in EMRA.

Germline V lookup: CDR1 LNHDA, CDR2 SQIVND (reference sequence). The CDR3 spans 13 residues. V was pared by 2 bases and J by 7 bases, with 6 bases between. In its sample, this clonotype was seen a few times. Its specificity is not known. Using constant-segment primers, 5'RACE produced TCR alpha and TCR beta cDNA libraries carrying sample barcodes and UMIs. MiXCR, run by TCRdb on the 5' RACE reads, gives a single entry per CDR3 protein. Of about 430,000 distinct CDR3 sequences in the sample, about 20% were seen once. This receptor was identified in a young man who had mild COVID-19 (a few samples of this study predate the infection). Cell type and time point are not known. The chain is built from TRBV19 and TRBJ1-6; D is ambiguous. Material for sequencing was PBMCs or a T cell subset sorted from them (not recorded which). CDR3 nucleotides: TGTGCCAGTAGTATAACACGGAATTCACCCCTCCACTTT. It codes for CASSITRNSPLHF.